This T cell receptor (beta chain) was captured in a study of blood T cell repertoires in COVID-19. The wider study: Acute-phase and convalescent COVID-19 samples originated in the United States, Italy and Spain. T cells, B-cell-depleted T cells, or PBMCs supplied cDNA or gDNA.

Seattle-derived patients entered the study during active infection and were followed longitudinally. This CDR3 region has 14 residues. Trimming pared 1 base from V and 6 bases from J, leaving 13 bases between. The germline V gene has CDR1 LGHNA and CDR2 YNFKEQ. In the original workflow: Amplified reference gene primers provided the basis for estimating nucleated cell counts. Here immunoSEQ multiplex PCR was the method, and the copy in TCRdb shows in-frame clones only, minus some. V, J and clone size are those of that table, while D and trimming were read from the DNA. The sample lists 350,000 or so clones, about 92% occurring once.

The specimen was peripheral blood. The receptor comes from a woman aged 60 to 75 with COVID-19, enrolled during active disease. The chain links TRBV4-2 to TRBJ2-7; the D gene is possibly TRBD2 (7 bases). CDR3 sequence reads: CASSQVGGPGEQYF. CDR3 DNA: TGTGCCAGCAGCCAAGTGGGGGGGCCGGGCGAGCAGTACTTC.